One sample yielded the 21 T cell receptor beta chains listed below, sequenced in a study of blood T cell repertoires in COVID-19. Only in-frame clones appear in the TCRdb table, and some are missing; sequencing was by immunoSEQ multiplex PCR. The table shows hundreds of thousands of clones, with around four fifths occurring only once. The sequenced material came from peripheral blood. These receptor sequences come from a woman in her forties with active or convalescent COVID-19.

Only a few counts were recorded for this clone. The chain joins TRBV27 to TRBJ1-1; the match to TRBD1 covers 8 bases. The CDR3 is 17 amino acids. Germline lookup yields CDR1 MNHEY and CDR2 SMNVEV (reference sequence). V lost 0 bases to trimming and J lost 3 bases; unmatched junction nucleotides: 9. As DNA, the CDR3 is TGTGCCAGCAGTTTATCGATTTCCAGGGGGCTGGACACTGAAGCTTTCTTT. Translation gives CASSLSISRGLDTEAFF.

This chain joins TRBV5-5 and TRBJ1-6, with 8 bases aligning to TRBD1. CDR1 is SGHKS and CDR2 is YYEKEE in the germline V gene (reference sequence). V was clipped by 3 bases and J by 3 bases; unmatched bases: 5. The CDR3 totals 16 residues. The CDR3 nucleotides are TGTGCCAGCAGCTCCGGACAGGGTGACTATAATTCACCCCTCCACTTT. Protein sequence: CASSSGQGDYNSPLHF.

Concerning this clone itself: The junction departs from germline at one end; a sequencing error may be responsible. The V call is TRBV27, the J call TRBJ1-2; possibly TRBD1 for D (6 bases). The CDR3 contains 14 residues. The germline CDR1 and CDR2 sequences are MNHEY and SMNVEV (reference sequence). CDR3 in DNA: TGTGCCAGCAGGTTATCAGGGGAGGGCTATGGCTACACCTTC. This codes for CASRLSGEGYGYTF.

The J gene is TRBJ1-3, the V gene TRBV19; 9 bases are shared with TRBD1. Germline V gene data show CDR1 as LNHDA and CDR2 as SQIVND (reference sequence). V was pared by 5 bases and J by 0 bases, with 8 bases of the junction left unmatched. The CDR3 totals 17 residues. CDR3 DNA: TGTGCCAGTAGTGGTTTAGGGACAGGGCGCTCTGGAAACACCATATATTTT. Translating it yields CASSGLGTGRSGNTIYF.

This clone came up once. The germline gene is not matched at one end of the junction; a read error may be the cause. V usage is TRBV7-7 and J usage is TRBJ1-5, with a possible D match to TRBD1 (6 bases). The CDR3 consists of 21 residues. CDR1 is SSHAT and CDR2 is FNYEAQ in the germline V gene (reference sequence). The CDR3 region is CASSLEVRWDTKILSNQPQHF. Written as DNA, the CDR3 is TGTGCTAGCAGCCTGGAAGTTCGGTGGGACACCAAAATATTGAGCAATCAGCCCCAGCATTTT.

The chain recombines TRBV5-4 with TRBJ2-7; 13 bases fit TRBD2. Losses at the gene ends were 4 bases for V and 3 bases for J; bases not matched to a gene: 4. Germline V gene lookup returns CDR1 SGHNT and CDR2 YYREEE (reference sequence). The CDR3 loop spans 15 amino acids. The CDR3 reads CASSIGLAGDYEQYF. The CDR3 region has the DNA TGTGCCAGCAGCATAGGACTAGCGGGAGACTACGAGCAGTACTTC.

The chain employs TRBV10-3 and TRBJ1-6; D is possibly TRBD1 (6 bases). There are 13 residues in the CDR3. The germline CDR1 and CDR2 sequences are ENHRY and SYGVKD. The V and J ends lost 4 bases and 5 bases respectively, with 6 bases between them. CDR3 DNA: TGTGCCATCAGTGGGGACAATAATTCACCCCTCCACTTT. This sequence encodes CAISGDNNSPLHF.

There are a few counts of this clone. V is TRBV28 and J is TRBJ1-6; 7 bases are a match to TRBD1. There are 18 residues in the CDR3. The germline V gene encodes CDR1 MDHEN and CDR2 SYDVKM. V shed 2 bases and J 7 bases; nucleotides not matched to a gene: 14. This CDR3 reads CASSLPGGGVGRNSPLHF. DNA of the CDR3: TGTGCCAGCAGTTTACCAGGGGGTGGAGTTGGAAGGAATTCACCCCTCCACTTT.

This chain uses TRBV2 with TRBJ1-1; tentative D call: TRBD1 (5 bases). V was clipped by 4 bases and J by 5 bases, with 17 bases between them. CDR3 length equals 15 residues. The germline V gene has CDR1 SNHLY and CDR2 FYNNEI. This chain's CDR3 is CASSAQAGGGTEAFF. DNA of the CDR3: TGTGCCAGCAGTGCCCAGGCGGGGGGAGGTACTGAAGCTTTCTTT.

This rearrangement joins TRBV11-3 to TRBJ1-2; possible D gene TRBD1, 5 bases. The CDR3 is 13 residues long. The germline CDR1 and CDR2 sequences are SGHNT and YENEEA. Trimming pared 1 base from V and 4 bases from J, leaving 7 bases between. CDR3 residues: CASSLVQGYGYTF. The CDR3 bases are TGTGCCAGCAGCTTAGTCCAGGGCTATGGCTACACCTTC.

The rearrangement links TRBV5-1 to TRBJ1-2, with D hard to call. The length of the CDR3 is 14 residues. CDR1 and CDR2 (germline): SGHRS, YFSETQ. Trimming left V 4 bases short and J 4 bases short, with 14 bases between. This chain's CDR3 is CASSLVGGVYGYTF. DNA of the CDR3: TGCGCCAGCAGCCTCGTCGGCGGAGTCTATGGCTACACCTTC.

The gene calls are TRBV4-3 and TRBJ2-7, with 7 bases aligning to TRBD1. Germline V gene lookup returns CDR1 LGHNA and CDR2 YSLEER. The trim removed 4 bases at V and 2 bases at J, leaving 8 bases unmatched. The CDR3 runs to 15 residues. The CDR3 is CASSPELGTAYEQYF. The CDR3, as DNA: TGCGCCAGCAGCCCGGAGCTGGGGACAGCCTACGAGCAGTACTTC.

The chain employs TRBV10-3 and TRBJ1-6, with a tentative D call TRBD1 (6 bases). Germline V gene sequence: CDR1 ENHRY, CDR2 SYGVKD. V lost 3 bases to trimming and J lost 0 bases, with 9 bases between them. The CDR3 consists of 16 residues. CDR3 coding DNA: TGTGCCATCAGTGACCAGGACAGCTCCTATAATTCACCCCTCCACTTT. Translating gives CAISDQDSSYNSPLHF.

The V call is TRBV20-1, the J call TRBJ2-1, with D possibly matching TRBD1 (5 bases). The germline V gene has CDR1 DFQATT and CDR2 SNEGSKA (reference sequence). The CDR3 has 13 amino acids. Trimming left V 3 bases short and J 4 bases short, with 10 bases between. The CDR3 DNA reads as TGCAGTGCTAGTGAAGACAGTTACAATGAGCAGTTCTTC. This encodes CSASEDSYNEQFF.

V and J are TRBV2 and TRBJ1-5; D uncertain. Looked up from germline, CDR1 is SNHLY and CDR2 is FYNNEI. This CDR3 region has 15 residues. V dropped 3 bases and J dropped 1 base, with 10 bases sitting between them. The CDR3 DNA follows: TGTGCCAGCAGTGACTCTGGCGGCAGCAATCAGCCCCAGCATTTT. It is translated as CASSDSGGSNQPQHF.

This clone was counted once. This chain connects TRBV20-1 to TRBJ2-7; D is possibly TRBD1 (5 bases). CDR3 length: 11 amino acids. CDR1 is DFQATT and CDR2 is SNEGSKA in the germline V gene (reference sequence). V lost 5 bases and J 4 bases, leaving 9 bases between the germline ends. The CDR3 coding sequence is TGCAGTGCTCAGCCAGGGTACGAGCAGTACTTC. It yields the protein CSAQPGYEQYF.

The chain recombines TRBV5-4 with TRBJ1-2; TRBD1 might be the D (6 bases). Trimming left V 1 base short and J 3 bases short, with 10 bases between. The CDR3 length is 14 residues. The germline V gene has CDR1 SGHNT and CDR2 YYREEE (reference sequence). Here the CDR3 reads CASSLQDRYYGYTF. CDR3 coding DNA: TGTGCCAGCAGCTTGCAGGACAGATACTATGGCTACACCTTC.

This clone turned up a few times. The rearrangement uses TRBV6-5 and TRBJ2-7; no clear D. Germline loops: CDR1 MNHEY, CDR2 SVGAGI. The CDR3 contains 13 residues. Trimming removed 3 bases at V and 0 bases at J, with 6 bases between. The CDR3 spells CASSYTGSYEQYF. DNA for the CDR3: TGTGCCAGCAGTTATACTGGCTCCTACGAGCAGTACTTC.

This chain connects TRBV12-3 or TRBV12-4 to TRBJ1-1; D is unresolved. This CDR3 spans 12 amino acids. V lost 7 bases to trimming and J lost 7 bases, with 13 bases between them. The CDR3 sequence is CASTFIGGEAFF. CDR3 nucleotide sequence: TGTGCCAGCACCTTTATCGGTGGTGAAGCTTTCTTT.

The chain carries TRBV5-1 and TRBJ2-1; TRBD2 aligns across 9 bases. Germline CDR1 reads SGHRS; CDR2 reads YFSETQ. J was trimmed by 4 bases and V by 4 bases; bases with no gene match: 6. This CDR3 is built from 15 residues. The CDR3 DNA follows: TGCGCCAGCAGCACGCGGACTAGCGCATACAATGAGCAGTTCTTC. This gives the protein CASSTRTSAYNEQFF.

The chain joins TRBV10-2 to TRBJ2-7; TRBD1 might be the D (6 bases). Between the trimmed V and J ends, which lost 3 bases and 3 bases, there was a span of 12 bases. Germline CDR1 and CDR2: WSHSY and SAAADI. The CDR3 extends over 14 amino acids. In DNA form, the CDR3 reads TGCGCCAGCAGTGAATGGGGACAACTCTACGAGCAGTACTTC. This codes for CASSEWGQLYEQYF.